The TCR beta chain described here comes from a study of blood T cells in healthy people across ages. V was clipped by 6 bases and J by 0 bases; unmatched bases: 1. The CDR3 is 14 amino acids. Germline assignment: CDR1 MNHNY and CDR2 SVGAGI (reference sequence). The authors ran a second PCR of roughly 6 to 12 cycles using a sample-barcoded 5' primer and a J-beta primer mix. CDR3-containing paired-end reads numbered at least 2.5 million in each sample. TCRdb analysed the 5' RACE reads with MiXCR anew, one entry per CDR3 protein. Of about 730,000 distinct CDR3 sequences in the sample, roughly two fifths were seen once.

The sequence derives from an older woman in good health. This chain joins TRBV6-6 and TRBJ2-7; 11 nucleotides line up with TRBD2. The material sequenced was blood. The CDR3 reads CASRTSGTSYEQYF. CDR3 nucleotides: TGTGCCAGCAGGACTAGCGGGACCTCCTACGAGCAGTACTTC.